This record looks at one TCR beta chain sequence and its context. The antigen is undetermined. The second PCR ran about 6 to 12 cycles with a sample-barcoded 5' primer and J-beta primers. TCRdb re-called the 5' RACE reads through MiXCR, storing one row per CDR3 protein. The data hold roughly 830,000 distinct CDR3 sequences, with about 59% observed a single time. The record originates from a study of blood T cells in healthy people across ages. Overall study results and limits: Both higher diversity and more naive CD4+ cells marked long-lived donors when set against aged donors. PBMCs were not sorted, which prevented a conclusive comparison of naive versus antigen-experienced cells.

The CDR3 is 14 residues long. Unmatched junction bases numbered 6, after V lost 5 bases and J lost 2 bases. Germline V gene data show CDR1 as DFQATT and CDR2 as SNEGSKA (reference sequence). The chain joins TRBV20-1 to TRBJ1-2; 9 nucleotides agree with TRBD1. The source is a man in his thirties or forties in good health. Sequencing was carried out using blood. As DNA, the CDR3 is TGCAGTGCTTTCACTGGGACAGGGAACTATGGCTACACCTTC. Its protein is CSAFTGTGNYGYTF.